This entry is about one T cell receptor (beta chain). Its antigen is unknown. CDR3 length: 12 residues. CDR1 and CDR2 (germline): MGHRA, YSYEKL. The V and J ends lost 7 bases and 6 bases respectively, with 10 bases between them. These data belong to a study of early T cells in non-severe SARS-CoV-2 infection. Looking at the study overall: The authors sequenced bulk RNA from unsorted whole blood, leaving chains unpaired.

Broader study findings: Anti-spike CD8 responses were favored by VDJdb matching, which missed private and CD4 specificities.

Individual cDNA molecules were tagged with unique molecular identifiers. TCRdb reprocessed the 5' RACE reads with MiXCR, giving one entry per CDR3 protein. Counted here are fewer than 65,000 distinct CDR3 sequences, 9.3% occurring once; the ten biggest clones make up under 25%. Sample: whole blood. V usage is TRBV4-1 and J usage is TRBJ1-5, with unresolved D. This receptor was obtained from an adult who was a healthcare worker with PCR-confirmed SARS-CoV-2 infection or an uninfected control (not recorded which). CDR3 amino acids: CASTSELQPQHF. CDR3 bases: TGCGCCAGCACTTCTGAACTTCAGCCCCAGCATTTT.